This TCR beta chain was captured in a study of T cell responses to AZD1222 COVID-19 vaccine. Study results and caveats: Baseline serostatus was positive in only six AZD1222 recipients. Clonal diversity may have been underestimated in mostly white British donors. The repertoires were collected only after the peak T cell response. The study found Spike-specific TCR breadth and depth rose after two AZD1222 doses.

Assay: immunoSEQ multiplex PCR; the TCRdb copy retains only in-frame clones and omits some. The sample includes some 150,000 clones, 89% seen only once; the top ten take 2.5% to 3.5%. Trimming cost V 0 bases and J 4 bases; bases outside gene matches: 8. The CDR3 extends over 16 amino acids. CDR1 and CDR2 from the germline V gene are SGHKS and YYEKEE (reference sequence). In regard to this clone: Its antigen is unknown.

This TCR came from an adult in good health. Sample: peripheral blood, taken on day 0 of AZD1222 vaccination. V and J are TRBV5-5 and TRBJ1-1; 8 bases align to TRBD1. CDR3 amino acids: CASSLVSGGAGTEAFF. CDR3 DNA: TGTGCCAGCAGCTTGGTCTCAGGGGGCGCCGGCACTGAAGCTTTCTTT.